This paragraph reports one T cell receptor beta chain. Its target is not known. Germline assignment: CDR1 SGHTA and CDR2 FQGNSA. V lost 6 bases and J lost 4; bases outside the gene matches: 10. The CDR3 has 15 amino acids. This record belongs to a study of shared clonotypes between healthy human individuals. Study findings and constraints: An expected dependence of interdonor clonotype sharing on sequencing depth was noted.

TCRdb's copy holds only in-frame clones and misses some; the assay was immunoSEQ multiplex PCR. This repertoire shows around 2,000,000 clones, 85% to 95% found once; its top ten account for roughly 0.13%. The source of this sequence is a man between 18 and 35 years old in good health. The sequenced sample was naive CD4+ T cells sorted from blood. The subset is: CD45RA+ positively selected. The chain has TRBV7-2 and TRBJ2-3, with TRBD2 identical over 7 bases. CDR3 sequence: CASRKGSGRADTQYF. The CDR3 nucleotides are TGTGCCAGCAGGAAGGGTAGCGGGCGGGCAGATACGCAGTATTTT.